Listed below are T cell receptor beta chains from one sample, sequenced in a study of cytomegalovirus exposure and HLA in healthy donors. Some clones are missing from TCRdb's copy, which holds only in-frame ones; the method was immunoSEQ multiplex PCR. The table for this sample gives roughly 190,000 clones. The sequenced sample consisted of PBMCs. These receptors all come from a man aged 25-40 years in good health and CMV-seronegative. CDR3s include the opening cysteine and the closing phenylalanine or tryptophan. Each record gives: CDR3 length, J gene, V gene, CDR3 protein.

length: 15
J: TRBJ1-4
V: TRBV6-5
CDR3: CASSRDSALREKLFF

length: 14
J: TRBJ1-2
V: TRBV11-2
CDR3: CASSPHARALGYTF

length: 18
J: TRBJ1-4
V: TRBV12-5
CDR3: CASGFIPPRQLGGEKLFF

length: 17
J: TRBJ1-2
V: TRBV29-1
CDR3: CSVEDPRGQGANYGYTF

length: 17
J: TRBJ1-2
V: TRBV18
CDR3: CASSPWAGAGFNYGYTF

length: 14
J: .
V: TRBV2
CDR3: CASLDEPDNYEQYF

length: 17
J: TRBJ2-3
V: TRBV7-9
CDR3: CASSSYGSGTFTDTQYF

length: 13
J: TRBJ1-5
V: TRBV10-2
CDR3: CASSESRDQPQHF

length: 18
J: TRBJ2-1
V: TRBV10-3
CDR3: CAISESPGVLGSYNEQFF

length: 15
J: TRBJ2-2
V: TRBV27
CDR3: CASSLWVGEGGELFF

length: 14
J: TRBJ2-1
V: TRBV19
CDR3: CASRLAGGHDEQFF

length: 16
J: TRBJ2-5
V: TRBV11-2
CDR3: CASSPGPGQGQETQYF

length: 13
J: .
V: TRBV5-1
CDR3: CASSLAKGHEQYF

length: 17
J: TRBJ2-4
V: TRBV6-4
CDR3: CASRGTSGGGAKNIQYF

length: 13
J: TRBJ1-2
V: TRBV7-6
CDR3: CASSRDRGHGYTF

length: 17
J: TRBJ1-5
V: TRBV28
CDR3: CASSSGDRGTGNQPQHF

length: 14
J: TRBJ2-3
V: TRBV18
CDR3: CASSPTESTDTQYF

length: 19
J: TRBJ2-3
V: TRBV5-8
CDR3: CASSLNLQATTLHTDTQYF

length: 17
J: TRBJ2-3
V: TRBV5-1
CDR3: CASSLVGSGGRTDTQYF

length: 14
J: TRBJ1-2
V: TRBV5-1
CDR3: CASSLSSRAEGYTF

length: 14
J: TRBJ2-2
V: TRBV7-9
CDR3: CASSMQGSTGELFF

length: 17
J: TRBJ2-5
V: TRBV27
CDR3: CASSPYHLSGGGKTQYF

length: 13
J: TRBJ1-1
V: TRBV11-3
CDR3: CASSLTGNTEAFF

length: 14
J: TRBJ1-3
V: TRBV25-1
CDR3: CASSGTGTGNTIYF

length: 17
J: TRBJ1-2
V: TRBV6-1
CDR3: CASSETLRYGGLDGYTF

length: 16
J: TRBJ1-5
V: TRBV7-8
CDR3: CASSNSGTASNQPQHF

length: 15
J: TRBJ1-4
V: TRBV5-4
CDR3: CASSFGGAGNEKLFF

length: 12
J: TRBJ2-7
V: TRBV5-8
CDR3: CASSFRGYEQYF

length: 17
J: TRBJ1-6
V: TRBV2
CDR3: CASRAGTGGGYNSPLHF

length: 14
J: TRBJ1-4
V: TRBV6-1
CDR3: CASRPRLRAEKLFF

length: 13
J: TRBJ1-5
V: TRBV11-2
CDR3: CASSFSRDQPQHF

length: 15
J: TRBJ2-7
V: TRBV14
CDR3: CASSQFAGPLGEQYF

length: 12
J: TRBJ2-7
V: TRBV6-6
CDR3: CASSTVSYEQYF

length: 14
J: TRBJ2-1
V: TRBV9
CDR3: CASSVEQGPSGQFF

length: 15
J: TRBJ1-6
V: TRBV15
CDR3: CATSRSTGGDSPLHF

length: 14
J: TRBJ1-1
V: TRBV11-2
CDR3: CASSFQGGSTEAFF

length: 13
J: TRBJ2-7
V: TRBV10-3
CDR3: CATREPSSYEQYF

length: 14
J: TRBJ1-2
V: TRBV4-2
CDR3: CASSQELETYGYTF

length: 16
J: TRBJ2-3
V: TRBV27
CDR3: CASSLILAGVRDTQYF

length: 15
J: TRBJ2-2
V: TRBV4-1
CDR3: CASSRGGTDTGELFF

length: 13
J: TRBJ2-7
V: TRBV9
CDR3: CASSGDRDYEQYF

length: 13
J: TRBJ2-5
V: TRBV5-6
CDR3: CATAQRESETQYF

length: 16
J: TRBJ1-4
V: TRBV11-3
CDR3: CASSLGVPVINEKLFF

length: 14
J: TRBJ2-3
V: TRBV7-8
CDR3: CASSPQRGKDTQYF

length: 15
J: TRBJ1-6
V: TRBV5-1
CDR3: CASSLDSPPNSPLHF

length: 14
J: TRBJ2-7
V: TRBV28
CDR3: CASRSQGANYEQYF

length: 15
J: TRBJ1-3
V: TRBV9
CDR3: CASSVGGRSPNTIYF

length: 16
J: TRBJ2-5
V: TRBV9
CDR3: CASSEGGLASGETQYF